The rows below give T cell receptor beta chains drawn from one sample of a study of cytomegalovirus exposure and HLA in healthy donors. The method was immunoSEQ multiplex PCR; TCRdb's version includes in-frame clones alone and lacks a portion of them. The sample has about 180,000 clones, 70% to 80% seen once. Sequenced input: PBMCs. These receptor sequences come from a male donor in good health and CMV-seronegative. Both conserved end residues are part of each CDR3. A D gene is named only where the DNA matches it firmly. Only part of the rows carry a size: once, few, many, or a class if the clone is expanded.

d_gene	abundance	v_gene	j_gene	CDR3nt	CDR3aa
TRBD2	NA	TRBV7-9	TRBJ2-3	TGTGCCAGCAGCTTAGCGAAGTCCCTAGCGGGAGGAGATACGCAGTATTTT	CASSLAKSLAGGDTQYF
NA	NA	TRBV30	TRBJ1-2	TGTGCCTGGAGCGACGGGGCGGGACCGATATATGGCTACACCTTC	CAWSDGAGPIYGYTF
NA	NA	TRBV7-2	TRBJ1-4	TGTGCCAGCAGCCAAGACAGAGAAGTTGAAAAACTGTTTTTT	CASSQDREVEKLFF
TRBD2	few	TRBV6-1	TRBJ2-1	TGTGCCATCTTAGCGGGGGGGCCCGCCAATGAGCAGTTCTTC	CAILAGGPANEQFF
TRBD1	once	TRBV6-1	TRBJ2-7	TGTGCCAGCATTAGAGGGACAGGATCCTACGAGCAGTACTTC	CASIRGTGSYEQYF
NA	NA	TRBV6-6	TRBJ1-5	TGTGCCAGCACCAGGGTAAATCAGCCCCAGCATTTT	CASTRVNQPQHF
NA	NA	TRBV28	TRBJ1-5	TGTGCCAGCAGACACCCTCAGGGTGGCAGCAATCAGCCCCAGCATTTT	CASRHPQGGSNQPQHF
TRBD1	NA	TRBV6-5	TRBJ1-1	TGTGCCAGCAAGACAGGGCGGAACACTGAAGCTTTCTTC	CASKTGRNTEAFF
TRBD1	NA	TRBV12-5	TRBJ1-1	TGTGCTAGTGGTCCCTCCGGAAGGGGACAGGAAGCTTTCTTT	CASGPSGRGQEAFF
TRBD1	NA	TRBV6-5	TRBJ1-2	TGTGCCAGCAGTTACTCGACAGGGGGCGTCTATGGCTACACCTTC	CASSYSTGGVYGYTF
TRBD1	NA	TRBV28	TRBJ2-7	TGTGCCAGCGCAAACCTCAGGGGGCTGAACTACGAGCAGTACTTC	CASANLRGLNYEQYF
NA	NA	TRBV27	TRBJ1-6	TGTGCCAGCTCCGGACAGAATAATTCACCCCTCCACTTT	CASSGQNNSPLHF
NA	NA	TRBV6-1	TRBJ1-1	TGTGCCAGCTTCGCAGGGGCATGGAACACTGAAGCTTTCTTT	CASFAGAWNTEAFF
NA	few	TRBV30	TRBJ2-7	TGTGCCTGGAGTGTACTAGGCTACGAGCAGTACTTC	CAWSVLGYEQYF
TRBD1	NA	TRBV2	TRBJ1-5	TGTGCCAGCAGTGAGGACAGGGGGCAGAATCAGCCCCAGCATTTT	CASSEDRGQNQPQHF
NA	few	TRBV2	TRBJ1-1	TGTGCCAGCAGGGGGGGGGCGGCAGGCACTGAAGCTTTCTTT	CASRGGAAGTEAFF
TRBD2	NA	TRBV27	TRBJ2-3	TGTGCCAGCAGTTTAGGGGGACTAGCAGATACGCAGTATTTT	CASSLGGLADTQYF
TRBD1	once	TRBV6-5	TRBJ1-5	TGTGCCAGCAGCCTCGACAGGGGCGGCAATCAGCCCCAGCATTTT	CASSLDRGGNQPQHF
TRBD2	NA	TRBV30	TRBJ2-3	TGTGCCTGGTTACGGGGAGCGGGGGCCCTAGATACGCAGTATTTT	CAWLRGAGALDTQYF
TRBD2	NA	TRBV7-2	TRBJ2-3	TGTGCCAGTAAAGCGGGGGGTACCACAGATACGCAGTATTTT	CASKAGGTTDTQYF